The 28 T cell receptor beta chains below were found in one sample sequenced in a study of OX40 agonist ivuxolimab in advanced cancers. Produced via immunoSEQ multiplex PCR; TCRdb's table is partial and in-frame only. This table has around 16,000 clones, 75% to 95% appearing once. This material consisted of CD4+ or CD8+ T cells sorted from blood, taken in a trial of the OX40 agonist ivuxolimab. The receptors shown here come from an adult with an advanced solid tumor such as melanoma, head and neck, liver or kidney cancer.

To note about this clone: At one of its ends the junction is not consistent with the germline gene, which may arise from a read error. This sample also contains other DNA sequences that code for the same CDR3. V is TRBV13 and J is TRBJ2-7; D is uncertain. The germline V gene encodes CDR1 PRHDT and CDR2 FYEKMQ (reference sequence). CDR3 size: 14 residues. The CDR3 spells CASSLGLNPYEQYF. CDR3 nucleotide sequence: TGTGCCAGCAGCCTAGGCCTGAACCCCTACGAGCAGTACTTC.

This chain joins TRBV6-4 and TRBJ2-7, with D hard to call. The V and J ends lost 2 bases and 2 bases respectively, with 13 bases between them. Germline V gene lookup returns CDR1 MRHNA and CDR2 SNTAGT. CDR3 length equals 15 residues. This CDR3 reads CASSDTLYLTYEQYF. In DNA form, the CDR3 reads TGTGCCAGCAGTGACACTCTTTACCTAACCTACGAGCAGTACTTC.

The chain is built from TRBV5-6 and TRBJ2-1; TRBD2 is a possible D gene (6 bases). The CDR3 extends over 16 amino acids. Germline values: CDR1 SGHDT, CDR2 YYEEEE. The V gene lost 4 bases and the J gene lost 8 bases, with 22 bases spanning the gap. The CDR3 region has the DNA TGTGCCAGCAGCGGGAGGACTGTGGGCCCACCCGATGAGCAGTTCTTC. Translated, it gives CASSGRTVGPPDEQFF. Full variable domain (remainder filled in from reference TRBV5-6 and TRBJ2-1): DAGVTQSPTHLIKTRGQQVTLRCSPKSGHDTVSWYQQALGQGPQFIFQYYEEEERQRGNFPDRFSGHQFPNYSSELNVNALLLGDSALYLCASSGRTVGPPDEQFFGPGTRLTVL.

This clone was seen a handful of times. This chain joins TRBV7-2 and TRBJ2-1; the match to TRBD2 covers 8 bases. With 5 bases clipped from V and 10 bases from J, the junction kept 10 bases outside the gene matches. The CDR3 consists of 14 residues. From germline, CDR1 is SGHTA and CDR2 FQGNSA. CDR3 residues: CASSPSPLAGEQFF. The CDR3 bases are TGTGCCAGCAGCCCTTCCCCCTTAGCGGGAGAGCAGTTCTTC.

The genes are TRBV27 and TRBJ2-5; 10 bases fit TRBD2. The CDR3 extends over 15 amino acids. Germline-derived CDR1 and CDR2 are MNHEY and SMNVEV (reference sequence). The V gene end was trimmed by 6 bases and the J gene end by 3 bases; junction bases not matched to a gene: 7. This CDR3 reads CASRTGLADKETQYF. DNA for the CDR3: TGTGCCAGCAGGACAGGACTAGCGGATAAAGAGACCCAGTACTTC.

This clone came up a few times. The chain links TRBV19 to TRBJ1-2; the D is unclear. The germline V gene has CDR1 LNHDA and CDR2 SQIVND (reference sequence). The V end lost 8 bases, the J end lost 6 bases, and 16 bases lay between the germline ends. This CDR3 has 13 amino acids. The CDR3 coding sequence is TGTGCCAGTGGGCCGCGGGTCGTGGATGGCTACACCTTC. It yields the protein CASGPRVVDGYTF.

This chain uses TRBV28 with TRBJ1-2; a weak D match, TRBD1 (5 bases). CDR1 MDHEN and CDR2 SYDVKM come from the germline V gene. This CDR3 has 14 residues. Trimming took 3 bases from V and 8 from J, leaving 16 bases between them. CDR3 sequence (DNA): TGTGCCAGCAGTTTTTTTTCAGGGCGAGAGGGCTACACCTTC. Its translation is CASSFFSGREGYTF.

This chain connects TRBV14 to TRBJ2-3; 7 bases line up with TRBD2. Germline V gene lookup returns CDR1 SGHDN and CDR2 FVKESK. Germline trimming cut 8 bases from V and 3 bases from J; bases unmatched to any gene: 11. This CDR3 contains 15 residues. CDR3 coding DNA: TGTGCCAGCTCTCACCCGGGGGGAGTGACAGATACGCAGTATTTT. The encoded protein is CASSHPGGVTDTQYF.

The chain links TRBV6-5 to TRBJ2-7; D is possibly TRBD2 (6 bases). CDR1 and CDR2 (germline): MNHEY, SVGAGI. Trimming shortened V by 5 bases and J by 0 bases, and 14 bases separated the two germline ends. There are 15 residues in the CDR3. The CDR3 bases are TGTGCCAGCAGTGGACCGGGACTCAGCTCCTACGAGCAGTACTTC. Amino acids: CASSGPGLSSYEQYF.

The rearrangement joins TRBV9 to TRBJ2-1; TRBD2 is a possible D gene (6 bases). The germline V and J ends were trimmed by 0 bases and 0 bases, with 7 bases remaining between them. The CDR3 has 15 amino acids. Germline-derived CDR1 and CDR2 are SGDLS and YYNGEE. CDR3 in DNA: TGTGCCAGCAGCGTAGCGGGGGTCTCCTACAATGAGCAGTTCTTC. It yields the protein CASSVAGVSYNEQFF.

CDR3 nucleotide sequence: TGTGCCAGCAGCTTATCCTCACAGACCTACGAGCAGTACTTC. This encodes CASSLSSQTYEQYF. The rearrangement uses TRBV11-2 and TRBJ2-7; D gene uncertain. Germline assignment: CDR1 SGHAT and CDR2 FQNNGV. CDR3 length: 14 residues. Trimming left V 2 bases short and J 2 bases short, with 10 bases between.

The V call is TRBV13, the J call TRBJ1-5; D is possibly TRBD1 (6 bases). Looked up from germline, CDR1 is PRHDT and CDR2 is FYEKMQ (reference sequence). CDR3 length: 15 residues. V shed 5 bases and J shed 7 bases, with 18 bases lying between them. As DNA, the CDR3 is TGTGCCAGCAGCCCCCAGGGCAGGGGAATACAGCCCCAGCATTTT. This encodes CASSPQGRGIQPQHF.

CDR3 amino acids: CASESGTSGNRERYNEQFF. CDR3 bases: TGTGCCAGCGAGTCAGGGACTAGCGGGAACAGAGAGCGCTACAATGAGCAGTTCTTC. The rearrangement links TRBV7-9 to TRBJ2-1; 13 bases fit TRBD2. The CDR3 contains 19 residues. The ends lost 8 bases at V and 3 bases at J; junction bases unmatched: 16. Germline CDR1 is SEHNR and CDR2 is FQNEAQ (reference sequence). The variable domain in full, with the rest retrieved from reference TRBV7-9 and TRBJ2-1, is DTGVSQNPRHKITKRGQNVTFRCDPISEHNRLYWYRQTLGQGPEFLTYFQNEAQLEKSRLLSDRFSAERPKGSFSTLEIQRTEQGDSAMYLCASESGTSGNRERYNEQFFGPGTRLTVL.

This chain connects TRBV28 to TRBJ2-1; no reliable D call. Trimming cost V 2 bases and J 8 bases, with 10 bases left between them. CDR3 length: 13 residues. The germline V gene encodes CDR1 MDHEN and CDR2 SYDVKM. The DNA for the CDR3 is TGTGCCAGCAGTTTAGTTAGCAACCATGAGCAGTTCTTC. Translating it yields CASSLVSNHEQFF.

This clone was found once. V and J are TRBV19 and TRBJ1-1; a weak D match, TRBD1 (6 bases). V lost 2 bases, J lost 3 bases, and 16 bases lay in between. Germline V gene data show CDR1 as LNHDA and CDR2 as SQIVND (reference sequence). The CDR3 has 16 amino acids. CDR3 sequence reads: CASSITPSGADTEAFF. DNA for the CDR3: TGTGCCAGTAGTATAACCCCGTCAGGGGCCGACACTGAAGCTTTCTTT.

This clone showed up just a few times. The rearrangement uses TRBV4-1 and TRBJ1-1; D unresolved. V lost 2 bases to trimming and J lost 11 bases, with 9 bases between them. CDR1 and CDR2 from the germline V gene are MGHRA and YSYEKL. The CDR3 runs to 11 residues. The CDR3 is CASSQSREAFF. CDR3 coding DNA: TGCGCCAGCAGCCAAAGCCGGGAGGCTTTCTTT.

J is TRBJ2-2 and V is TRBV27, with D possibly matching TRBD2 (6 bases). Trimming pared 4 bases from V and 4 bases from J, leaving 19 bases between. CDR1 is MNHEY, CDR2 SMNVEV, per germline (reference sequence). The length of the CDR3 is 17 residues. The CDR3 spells CASSYLSPGTGTGELFF. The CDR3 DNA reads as TGTGCCAGCAGTTACTTATCTCCCGGGACTGGCACCGGGGAGCTGTTTTTT.

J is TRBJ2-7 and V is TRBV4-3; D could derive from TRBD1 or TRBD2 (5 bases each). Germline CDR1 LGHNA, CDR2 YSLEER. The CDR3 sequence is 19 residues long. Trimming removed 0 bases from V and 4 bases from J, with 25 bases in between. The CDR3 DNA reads TGCGCCAGCAGCCAAGATCTGCCCCACCGGGACCCCGTGGGATACGAGCAGTACTTC. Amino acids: CASSQDLPHRDPVGYEQYF.

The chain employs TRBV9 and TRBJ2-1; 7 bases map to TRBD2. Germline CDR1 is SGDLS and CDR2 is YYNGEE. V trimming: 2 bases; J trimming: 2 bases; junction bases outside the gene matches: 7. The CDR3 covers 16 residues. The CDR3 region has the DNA TGTGCCAGCAGCGTGGGTGGGGGAGGGGCCTACAATGAGCAGTTCTTC. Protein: CASSVGGGGAYNEQFF.

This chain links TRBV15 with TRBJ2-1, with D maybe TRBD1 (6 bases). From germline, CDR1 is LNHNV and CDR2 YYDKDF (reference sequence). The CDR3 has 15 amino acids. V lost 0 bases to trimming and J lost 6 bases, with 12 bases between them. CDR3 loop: CATSRDRQGSNEQFF. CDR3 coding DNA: TGTGCCACCAGCAGAGATCGCCAGGGGAGCAATGAGCAGTTCTTC.

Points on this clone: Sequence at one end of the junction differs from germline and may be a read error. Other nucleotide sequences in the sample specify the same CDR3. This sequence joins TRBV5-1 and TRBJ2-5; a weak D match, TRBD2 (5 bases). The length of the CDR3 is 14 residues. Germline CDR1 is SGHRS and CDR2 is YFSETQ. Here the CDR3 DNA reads TGTGCCAGCAGCTTTGGTGAGGGCCCGGAGACCCAGTACTTC. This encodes CASSFGEGPETQYF.

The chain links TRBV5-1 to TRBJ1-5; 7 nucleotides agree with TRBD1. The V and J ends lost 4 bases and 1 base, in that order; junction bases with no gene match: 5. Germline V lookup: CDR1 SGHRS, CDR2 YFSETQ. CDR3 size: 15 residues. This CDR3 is CASSITTGSNQPQHF. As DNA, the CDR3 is TGCGCCAGCAGCATAACGACAGGGAGCAATCAGCCCCAGCATTTT. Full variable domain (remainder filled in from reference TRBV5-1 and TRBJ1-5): KAGVTQTPRYLIKTRGQQVTLSCSPISGHRSVSWYQQTPGQGLQFLFEYFSETQRNKGNFPGRFSGRQFSNSRSEMNVSTLELGDSALYLCASSITTGSNQPQHFGDGTRLSIL.

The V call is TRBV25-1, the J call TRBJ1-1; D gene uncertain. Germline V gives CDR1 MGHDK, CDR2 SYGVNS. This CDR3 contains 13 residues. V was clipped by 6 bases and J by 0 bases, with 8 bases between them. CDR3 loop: CASSTALNTEAFF. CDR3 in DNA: TGTGCCAGCAGCACAGCGTTGAACACTGAAGCTTTCTTT.

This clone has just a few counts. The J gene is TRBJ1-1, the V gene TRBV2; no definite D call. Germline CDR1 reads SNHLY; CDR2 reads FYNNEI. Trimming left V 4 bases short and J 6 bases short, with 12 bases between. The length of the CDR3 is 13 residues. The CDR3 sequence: CASSGRGKPEAFF. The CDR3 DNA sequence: TGTGCCAGCAGTGGGAGAGGGAAGCCTGAAGCTTTCTTT.

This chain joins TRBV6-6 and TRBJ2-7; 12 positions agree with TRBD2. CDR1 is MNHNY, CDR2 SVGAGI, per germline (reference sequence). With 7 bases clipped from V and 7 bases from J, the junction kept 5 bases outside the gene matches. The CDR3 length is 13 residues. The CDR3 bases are TGTGCCAGCAAACTAGCGGGAGGTTTAGAGCAGTACTTC. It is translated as CASKLAGGLEQYF.

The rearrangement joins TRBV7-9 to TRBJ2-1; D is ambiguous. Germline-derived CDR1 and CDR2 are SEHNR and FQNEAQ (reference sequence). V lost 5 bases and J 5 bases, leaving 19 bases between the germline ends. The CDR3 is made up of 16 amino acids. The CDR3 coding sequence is TGTGCCAGCAGCCCCCGATCCACCTCCTACAACAATGAGCAGTTCTTC. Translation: CASSPRSTSYNNEQFF.

The CDR3 DNA is TGTGCCAGCAGTCCCATACTAGCGGGAGGTGATGAGCAGTACTTC. Translation gives CASSPILAGGDEQYF. The gene calls are TRBV6-6 and TRBJ2-7, with 12 bases that match TRBD2. The CDR3 totals 15 residues. The V segment lost 5 bases and the J segment 7 bases; nucleotides outside the gene matches: 9. Germline-derived CDR1 and CDR2 are MNHNY and SVGAGI (reference sequence).

As DNA, the CDR3 is TGCGCCAGCAGCCCAGCGGTTTCCTACGAGCAGTACTTC. Amino acids: CASSPAVSYEQYF. The chain employs TRBV4-1 and TRBJ2-7, with D perhaps TRBD2 (5 bases). Germline-derived CDR1 and CDR2 are MGHRA and YSYEKL. The CDR3 totals 13 residues. V dropped 4 bases and J dropped 1 base, with 8 bases sitting between them.